One and the same sample provided the 22 T cell receptor beta chains below, sequenced in a study of T cell repertoires in cytomegalovirus infection. Each CDR3 protein gets one entry after TCRdb re-called the reads with MiXCR. Altogether 200,000 to 300,000 distinct CDR3 sequences are present, approximately 13% being singletons, with the ten largest covering 1.5% to 2%. Sequenced input: PBMCs. All receptors come from a human donor in good health (CMV status not recorded). Some clones in this sample may be carry-over from other donors' samples.

The table lists this clonotype with many counts. The chain uses TRBV11-2 and TRBJ2-3; D remains unclear. The V gene lost 9 bases and the J gene lost 4 bases, with 8 bases spanning the gap. CDR1 SGHAT and CDR2 FQNNGV come from the germline V gene. The CDR3 is made up of 11 amino acids. The CDR3 DNA is TGTGCCAGTAACCACGCAGATACGCAGTATTTT. It yields the protein CASNHADTQYF.

The rearrangement uses TRBV6-4 and TRBJ2-1; 8 bases agree with TRBD2. The V segment lost 4 bases and the J segment 5 bases; nucleotides outside the gene matches: 10. This CDR3 is built from 16 residues. Germline loops: CDR1 MRHNA, CDR2 SNTAGT. This chain's CDR3 is CASSGVRGAHDNEQFF. CDR3 nucleotides: TGTGCCAGCAGTGGCGTGCGGGGGGCGCATGACAATGAGCAGTTCTTC.

This clonotype was seen only a few times. This chain joins TRBV20-1 and TRBJ2-7; possible D gene TRBD2, 6 bases. Germline CDR1 DFQATT, CDR2 SNEGSKA (reference sequence). Trimming shortened V by 0 bases and J by 7 bases, and 19 bases separated the two germline ends. The CDR3 sequence is 15 residues long. The CDR3 here is CSARDNRDSRLEQYF. The CDR3 bases are TGCAGTGCTAGAGACAACCGGGACTCACGGTTAGAGCAGTACTTC.

The CDR3 loop reads CATLAEGSRTDTQYF. CDR3 bases: TGTGCCACTCTCGCCGAGGGGAGCCGCACAGATACGCAGTATTTT. The V gene is TRBV6-2 or TRBV6-3, the J gene TRBJ2-3; D is perhaps TRBD1 or TRBD2 (5 bases each). Trimming cost V 10 bases and J 1 base, with 18 bases left between them. Germline CDR1 and CDR2: MNHEY and SVGEGT. The CDR3 runs to 15 residues.

In its sample, this clonotype was seen a few times. This chain joins TRBV6-5 and TRBJ1-1; D unclear. This CDR3 has 16 amino acids. V lost 1 base, J lost 1 base, and 13 bases lay in between. Germline CDR1 and CDR2: MNHEY and SVGAGI. CDR3 residues: CASSYLNMGRNTEAFF. The DNA for the CDR3 is TGTGCCAGCAGTTACTTAAATATGGGTCGGAACACTGAAGCTTTCTTT.

In its sample, this clonotype was seen once. V and J are TRBV9 and TRBJ2-5, with 8 bases fitting TRBD2. This CDR3 is built from 16 residues. V was pared by 0 bases and J by 1 base, with 5 bases of the junction left unmatched. Germline-derived CDR1 and CDR2 are SGDLS and YYNGEE. This chain's CDR3 is CASSVGLAGLQETQYF. The CDR3 nucleotides read TGTGCCAGCAGCGTAGGGCTAGCGGGTCTCCAAGAGACCCAGTACTTC.

This clonotype was counted at least ten times. The chain joins TRBV12-3 or TRBV12-4 to TRBJ1-1; the D is unclear. The length of the CDR3 is 15 residues. V was clipped by 10 bases and J by 3 bases, with 21 bases between them. CDR3 sequence reads: CATRPRQAGDTEAFF. The CDR3 region has the DNA TGTGCCACCAGACCCCGACAAGCTGGGGACACTGAAGCTTTCTTT.

A remark on this clonotype: This could be a read error, since a much larger clone is one nucleotide away. This chain links TRBV25-1 with TRBJ1-4; maybe TRBD1 (6 bases). There are 14 residues in the CDR3. Germline assignment: CDR1 MGHDK and CDR2 SYGVNS. The V end lost 4 bases, the J end lost 7 bases, and 13 bases lay between the germline ends. The CDR3 region is CASSVRDTPEKLFF. The DNA for the CDR3 is TGTGCCAGCAGTGTGAGGGACACACCTGAAAAACTGTTTTTT.

The sample holds many counts of this clonotype. The chain has TRBV7-3 and TRBJ2-2; D is possibly TRBD1 or TRBD2 (6 bases each). Trimming took 5 bases from V and 0 from J, leaving 13 bases between them. Germline V gene sequence: CDR1 SGHTA, CDR2 FQGTGA. This CDR3 is 16 amino acids long. For the CDR3, the DNA is TGTGCCAGCAGCCCCCACGGGGGCACGAACACCGGGGAGCTGTTTTTT. Translation gives CASSPHGGTNTGELFF.

This clonotype has a count of ten or more. The J gene is TRBJ1-5, the V gene TRBV7-2; D might be TRBD1 (6 bases). Trimming cost V 1 base and J 6 bases, with 10 bases left between them. In germline, CDR1 is SGHTA, CDR2 FQGNSA. The CDR3 has 14 amino acids. CDR3 sequence (DNA): TGTGCCAGCAGCTTAGGAAGGGGGGTTCAGCCCCAGCATTTT. Amino acids: CASSLGRGVQPQHF.

Ten or more counts support this clonotype. The V and J genes are TRBV7-2 and TRBJ2-3; TRBD2 might be the D (5 bases). Per the germline V gene, CDR1 is SGHTA and CDR2 is FQGNSA. The CDR3 length is 14 residues. Trimming shortened V by 1 base and J by 5 bases, and 10 bases separated the two germline ends. CDR3 DNA sequence: TGTGCCAGCAGCTTAGGTCTAGCAATAGATACGCAGTATTTT. Protein product: CASSLGLAIDTQYF.

This clonotype was found many times. The chain is built from TRBV7-7 and TRBJ2-5; 8 bases fit TRBD1. The CDR3 runs 15 residues. Per the germline V gene, CDR1 is SSHAT and CDR2 is FNYEAQ (reference sequence). Trimming removed 3 bases from V and 3 bases from J; junction bases left unmatched: 6. The CDR3 is CASSLNQGAKETQYF. The DNA for the CDR3 is TGTGCCAGCAGCTTGAACCAGGGGGCGAAAGAGACCCAGTACTTC.

The chain links TRBV12-3 or TRBV12-4 to TRBJ2-3, with unresolved D. Deletions cut 1 base from V and 3 bases from J, with 11 bases between. The CDR3 is made up of 15 amino acids. CDR3 sequence: CASSLGVLATDTQYF. CDR3 DNA sequence: TGTGCCAGCAGTTTAGGGGTTTTGGCGACAGATACGCAGTATTTT.

In this sample, this clonotype turned up a few times. The V gene is TRBV12-3 or TRBV12-4, the J gene TRBJ2-3; D may match TRBD1 or TRBD2 (7 bases each). The CDR3 extends over 17 amino acids. With 6 bases removed from V and 1 base from J, the gap between germline ends came to 20 bases. Written as DNA, the CDR3 is TGTGCCAGCAGAAAAACAGGGGTTGCGGGAGGCACAGATACGCAGTATTTT. This codes for CASRKTGVAGGTDTQYF.

The chain joins TRBV5-1 to TRBJ2-3, with TRBD2 matching over 10 bases. CDR1 SGHRS and CDR2 YFSETQ come from the germline V gene. The length of the CDR3 is 16 residues. V trimming: 0 bases; J trimming: 6 bases; junction bases outside the gene matches: 7. The CDR3 here is CASSLALAGVGDTQYF. For the CDR3, the DNA is TGCGCCAGCAGCTTGGCGCTAGCGGGAGTTGGGGATACGCAGTATTTT.

This chain uses TRBV6-2 or TRBV6-3 with TRBJ2-2; 8 nucleotides match TRBD1. Germline values: CDR1 MNHEY, CDR2 SVGEGT. The CDR3 runs 17 residues. After removal of 6 bases from V and 4 bases from J, the junction contained 13 bases not matched to a gene. CDR3 amino acids: CASSRILRTGTTGELFF. CDR3 bases: TGTGCCAGCAGCCGAATTCTTAGGACAGGGACCACCGGGGAGCTGTTTTTT.

The J gene is TRBJ2-7, the V gene TRBV15, with D unclear. Trimming cost V 0 bases and J 2 bases, with 20 bases left between them. The CDR3 runs 18 residues. Germline V CDR1 and CDR2: LNHNV, YYDKDF (reference sequence). DNA for the CDR3: TGTGCCACCAGCAGAGATTCTCTGGGCACCACGACTCCCTACGAGCAGTACTTC. Its protein product is CATSRDSLGTTTPYEQYF.

V is TRBV12-3 or TRBV12-4 and J is TRBJ1-5; possibly TRBD1 for D (5 bases). Trimming stripped 5 bases from V and 3 bases from J, with 14 bases between. The CDR3 spans 15 residues. The CDR3 region is CASSPMAGHNQPQHF. The CDR3 DNA sequence: TGTGCCAGCAGTCCCATGGCAGGGCACAATCAGCCCCAGCATTTT.

This clonotype has a handful of counts. The rearrangement joins TRBV28 to TRBJ2-3; D may be TRBD2 (6 bases). The CDR3 covers 13 residues. Per germline, CDR1 MDHEN and CDR2 SYDVKM. The V end lost 2 bases, the J end lost 5 bases, and 8 bases lay between the germline ends. DNA of the CDR3: TGTGCCAGCAGTTTACCGGGAGTAGATACGCAGTATTTT. It encodes CASSLPGVDTQYF. Combining the CDR3 with reference TRBV28 and TRBJ2-3 gives the whole variable domain DVKVTQSSRYLVKRTGEKVFLECVQDMDHENMFWYRQDPGLGLRLIYFSYDVKMKEKGDIPEGYSVSREKKERFSLILESASTNQTSMYLCASSLPGVDTQYFGPGTRLTVL.

In this sample, this clonotype turned up many times. The chain links TRBV6-2 or TRBV6-3 to TRBJ1-2, with TRBD1 as a possible D gene (6 bases). The V and J ends lost 7 bases and 4 bases respectively, with 13 bases between them. Per the germline V gene, CDR1 is MNHEY and CDR2 is SVGEGT. CDR3 length: 13 amino acids. In DNA, the CDR3 is TGTGCCAGCATTGGGGGGCTTCCCTATGGCTACACCTTC. Amino acid sequence: CASIGGLPYGYTF.

In its sample, this clonotype was seen a few times. The chain links TRBV20-1 to TRBJ2-7; 11 positions agree with TRBD2. V lost 6 bases to trimming and J lost 7 bases; unmatched junction nucleotides: 8. Germline CDR1 and CDR2: DFQATT and SNEGSKA (reference sequence). The CDR3 contains 13 residues. CDR3 loop: CSAKLAGVQEQYF. CDR3 bases: TGCAGTGCCAAACTAGCGGGAGTTCAGGAGCAGTACTTC.

This clonotype was picked up a small number of times. V is TRBV5-1 and J is TRBJ2-3, with 9 bases fitting TRBD2. CDR1 and CDR2 from the germline V gene are SGHRS and YFSETQ. The CDR3 has 14 residues. Germline trimming cut 6 bases from V and 4 bases from J; bases unmatched to any gene: 6. CDR3 bases: TGCGCCAGCATGGGGGGACTAGCATCAGATACGCAGTATTTT. This encodes CASMGGLASDTQYF. Full variable domain (outside the CDR3, taken from reference TRBV5-1 and TRBJ2-3): KAGVTQTPRYLIKTRGQQVTLSCSPISGHRSVSWYQQTPGQGLQFLFEYFSETQRNKGNFPGRFSGRQFSNSRSEMNVSTLELGDSALYLCASMGGLASDTQYFGPGTRLTVL.